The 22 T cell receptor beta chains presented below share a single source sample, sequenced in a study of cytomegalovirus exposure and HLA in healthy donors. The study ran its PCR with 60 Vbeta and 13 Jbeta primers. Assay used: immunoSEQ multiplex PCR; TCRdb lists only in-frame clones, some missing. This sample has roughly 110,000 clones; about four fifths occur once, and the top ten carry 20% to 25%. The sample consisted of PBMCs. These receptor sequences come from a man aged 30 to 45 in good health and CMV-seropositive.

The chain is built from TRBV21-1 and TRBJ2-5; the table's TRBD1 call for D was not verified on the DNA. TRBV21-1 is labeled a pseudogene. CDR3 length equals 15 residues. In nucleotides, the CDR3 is TGTGCCAGCACCCGGACAGGGTCGGTTGGCGAGACCCAGTACTTC. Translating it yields CASTRTGSVGETQYF.

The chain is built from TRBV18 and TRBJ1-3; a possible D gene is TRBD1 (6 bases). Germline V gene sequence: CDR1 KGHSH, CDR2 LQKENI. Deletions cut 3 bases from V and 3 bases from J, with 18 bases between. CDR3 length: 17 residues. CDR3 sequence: CASSPLRGSSIGNTIYF. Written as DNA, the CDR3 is TGTGCCAGCTCACCCCTCAGGGGCAGCTCAATTGGAAACACCATATATTTT.

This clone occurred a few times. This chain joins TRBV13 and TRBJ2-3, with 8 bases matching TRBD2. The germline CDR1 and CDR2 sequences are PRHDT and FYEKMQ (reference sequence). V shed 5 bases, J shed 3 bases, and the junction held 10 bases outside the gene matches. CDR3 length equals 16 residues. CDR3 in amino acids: CASSVEAGVGTDTQYF. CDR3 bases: TGTGCCAGCAGCGTAGAAGCGGGAGTTGGGACAGATACGCAGTATTTT. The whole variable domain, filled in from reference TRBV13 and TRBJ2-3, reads AAGVIQSPRHLIKEKRETATLKCYPIPRHDTVYWYQQGPGQDPQFLISFYEKMQSDKGSIPDRFSAQQFSDYHSELNMSSLELGDSALYFCASSVEAGVGTDTQYFGPGTRLTVL.

CDR3 in DNA: TGTGCCAGCAGCCGTAGCGGGAGGGGCCAAGAGACCCAGTACTTC. It encodes CASSRSGRGQETQYF. V gene TRBV11-3 combines with J gene TRBJ2-5; TRBD2 agrees at 11 bases. The CDR3 length is 15 residues. After removal of 5 bases from V and 1 base from J, the junction contained 3 bases not matched to a gene. Per the germline V gene, CDR1 is SGHNT and CDR2 is YENEEA.

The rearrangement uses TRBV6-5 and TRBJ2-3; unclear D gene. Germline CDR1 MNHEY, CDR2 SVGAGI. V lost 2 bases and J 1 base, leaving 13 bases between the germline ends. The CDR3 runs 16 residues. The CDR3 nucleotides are TGTGCCAGCAGTTACAAGGTTTCTAGAGGCACAGATACGCAGTATTTT. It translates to CASSYKVSRGTDTQYF.

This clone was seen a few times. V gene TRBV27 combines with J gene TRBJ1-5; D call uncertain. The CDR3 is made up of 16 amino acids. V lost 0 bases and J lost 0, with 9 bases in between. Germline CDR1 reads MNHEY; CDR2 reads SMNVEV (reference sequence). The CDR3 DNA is TGTGCCAGCAGTTTATCCTTCGTTTATAGCAATCAGCCCCAGCATTTT. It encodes CASSLSFVYSNQPQHF.

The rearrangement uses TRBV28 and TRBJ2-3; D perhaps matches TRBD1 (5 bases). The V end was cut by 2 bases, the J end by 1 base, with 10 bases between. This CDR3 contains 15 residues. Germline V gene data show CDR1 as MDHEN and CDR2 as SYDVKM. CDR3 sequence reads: CASSLIGAGTDTQYF. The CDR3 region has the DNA TGTGCCAGCAGTTTAATAGGGGCGGGCACAGATACGCAGTATTTT.

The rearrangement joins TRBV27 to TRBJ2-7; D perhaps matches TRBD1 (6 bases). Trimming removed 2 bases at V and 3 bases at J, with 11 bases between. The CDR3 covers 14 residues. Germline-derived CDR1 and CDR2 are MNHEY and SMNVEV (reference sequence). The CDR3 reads CASSLVGTLYEQYF. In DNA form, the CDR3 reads TGTGCCAGCAGTTTAGTGGGGACACTCTACGAGCAGTACTTC.

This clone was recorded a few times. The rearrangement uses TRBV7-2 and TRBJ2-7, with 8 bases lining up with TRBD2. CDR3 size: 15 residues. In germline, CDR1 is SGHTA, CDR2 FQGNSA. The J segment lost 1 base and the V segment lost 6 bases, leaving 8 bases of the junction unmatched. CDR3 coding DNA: TGTGCCAGCAGTCCCCAAGCGGGAGCGTCCTACGAGCAGTACTTC. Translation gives CASSPQAGASYEQYF.

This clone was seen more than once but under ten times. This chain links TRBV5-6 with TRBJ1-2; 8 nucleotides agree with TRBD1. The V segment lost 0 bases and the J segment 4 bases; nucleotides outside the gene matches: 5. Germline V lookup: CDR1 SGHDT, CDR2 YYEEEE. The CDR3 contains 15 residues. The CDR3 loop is CASSLGDRSLYGYTF. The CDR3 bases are TGTGCCAGCAGCTTGGGGGACAGGAGCCTCTATGGCTACACCTTC.

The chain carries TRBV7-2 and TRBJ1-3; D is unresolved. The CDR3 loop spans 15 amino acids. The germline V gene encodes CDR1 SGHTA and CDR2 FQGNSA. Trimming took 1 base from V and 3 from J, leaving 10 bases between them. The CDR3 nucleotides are TGTGCCAGCAGCTTAGAGGCGGGTATTGGAAACACCATATATTTT. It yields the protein CASSLEAGIGNTIYF.

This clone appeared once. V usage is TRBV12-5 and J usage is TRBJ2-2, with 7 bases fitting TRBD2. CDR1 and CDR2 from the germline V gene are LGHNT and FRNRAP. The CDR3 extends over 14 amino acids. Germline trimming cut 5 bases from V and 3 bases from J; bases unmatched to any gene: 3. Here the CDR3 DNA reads TGTGCTAGTGGTCCCCGGGGGGACACCGGGGAGCTGTTTTTT. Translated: CASGPRGDTGELFF.

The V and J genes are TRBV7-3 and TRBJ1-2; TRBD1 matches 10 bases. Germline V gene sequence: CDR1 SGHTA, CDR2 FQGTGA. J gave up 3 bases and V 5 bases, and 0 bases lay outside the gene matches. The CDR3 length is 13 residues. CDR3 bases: TGTGCCAGCAGCGGACAGGGGGACTATGGCTACACCTTC. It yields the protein CASSGQGDYGYTF.

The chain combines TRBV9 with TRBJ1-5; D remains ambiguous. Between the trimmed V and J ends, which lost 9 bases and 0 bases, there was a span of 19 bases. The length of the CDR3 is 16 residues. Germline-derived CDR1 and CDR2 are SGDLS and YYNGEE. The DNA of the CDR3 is TGTGCCACCAGGACCCCCAGAGGGTGTAGCAATCAGCCCCAGCATTTT. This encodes CATRTPRGCSNQPQHF.

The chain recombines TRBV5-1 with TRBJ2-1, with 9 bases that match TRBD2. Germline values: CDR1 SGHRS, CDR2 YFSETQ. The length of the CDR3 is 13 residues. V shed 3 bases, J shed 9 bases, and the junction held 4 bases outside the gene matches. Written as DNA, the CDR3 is TGCGCCAGCAGCTCTAGCGGGGATGGTGAGCAGTTCTTC. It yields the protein CASSSSGDGEQFF.

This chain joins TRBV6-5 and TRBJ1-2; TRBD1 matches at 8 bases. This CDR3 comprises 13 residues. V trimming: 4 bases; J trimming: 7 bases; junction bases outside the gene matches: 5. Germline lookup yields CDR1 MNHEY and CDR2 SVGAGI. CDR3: CASSSTGTGGYTF. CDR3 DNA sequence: TGTGCCAGCAGTTCTACCGGGACAGGTGGCTACACCTTC.

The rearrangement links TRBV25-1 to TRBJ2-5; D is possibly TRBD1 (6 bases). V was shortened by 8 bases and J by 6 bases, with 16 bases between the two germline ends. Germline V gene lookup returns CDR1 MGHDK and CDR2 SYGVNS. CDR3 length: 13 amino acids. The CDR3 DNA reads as TGTGCCAGCGCGTTGACAGGCTCGAAGACCCAGTACTTC. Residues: CASALTGSKTQYF.

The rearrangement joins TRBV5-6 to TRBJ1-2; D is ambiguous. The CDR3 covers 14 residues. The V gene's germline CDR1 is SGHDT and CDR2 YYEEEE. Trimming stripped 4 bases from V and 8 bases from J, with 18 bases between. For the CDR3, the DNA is TGTGCCAGCAGCCCGTTTGGGCGCACCGAGGGCTACACCTTC. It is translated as CASSPFGRTEGYTF.

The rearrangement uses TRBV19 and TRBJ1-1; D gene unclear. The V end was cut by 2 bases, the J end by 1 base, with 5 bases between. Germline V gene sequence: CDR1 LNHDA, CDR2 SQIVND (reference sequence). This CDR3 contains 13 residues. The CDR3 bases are TGTGCCAGTAGTATAACTGCGAACACTGAAGCTTTCTTT. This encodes CASSITANTEAFF.

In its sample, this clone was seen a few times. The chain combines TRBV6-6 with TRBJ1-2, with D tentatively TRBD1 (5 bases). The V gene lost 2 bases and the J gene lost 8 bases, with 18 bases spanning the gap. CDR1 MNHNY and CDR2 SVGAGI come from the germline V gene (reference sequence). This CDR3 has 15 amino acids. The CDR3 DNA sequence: TGTGCCAGCAGTTACCTTTTTCAGGGATTAGGCGGCTACACCTTC. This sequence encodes CASSYLFQGLGGYTF.

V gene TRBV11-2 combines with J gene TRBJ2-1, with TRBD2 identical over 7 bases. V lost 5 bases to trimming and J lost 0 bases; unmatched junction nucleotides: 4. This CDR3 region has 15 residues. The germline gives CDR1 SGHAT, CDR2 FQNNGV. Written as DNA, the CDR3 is TGTGCCAGCAGCAAACTAGCGCTCTCCTACAATGAGCAGTTCTTC. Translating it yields CASSKLALSYNEQFF.

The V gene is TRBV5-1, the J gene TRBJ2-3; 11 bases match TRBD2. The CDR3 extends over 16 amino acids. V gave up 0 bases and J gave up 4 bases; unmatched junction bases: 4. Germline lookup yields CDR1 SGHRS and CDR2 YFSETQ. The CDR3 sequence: CASSLAGTSGADTQYF. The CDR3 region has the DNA TGCGCCAGCAGCTTGGCCGGGACTAGCGGCGCAGATACGCAGTATTTT.